These 18 T cell receptor beta chains originate from one sample sequenced in a study of T cell responses to AZD1222 COVID-19 vaccine. TCRdb's table, derived via immunoSEQ multiplex PCR, lists solely in-frame clones and lacks some. This sample has under 150,000 clones, with 93% found just once. The sample was peripheral blood, taken on day 0 of AZD1222 vaccination. The receptors were gathered from an adult in good health.

The chain has TRBV28 and TRBJ1-2, with D perhaps matching TRBD1 (6 bases). Trimming shortened V by 2 bases and J by 4 bases, and 8 bases separated the two germline ends. The CDR3 runs 13 residues. CDR1 and CDR2 (germline): MDHEN, SYDVKM. CDR3 sequence reads: CASSLGGGYGYTF. In nucleotides, the CDR3 is TGTGCCAGCAGTTTAGGGGGCGGCTATGGCTACACCTTC.

V is TRBV6-5 and J is TRBJ1-2; no definite D call. Trimming removed 4 bases at V and 3 bases at J, with 18 bases between. Germline CDR1 is MNHEY and CDR2 is SVGAGI. The CDR3 is 16 residues long. The CDR3 sequence is CASSFRIGSTDYGYTF. The CDR3 bases are TGTGCCAGCAGTTTCCGCATTGGATCCACGGACTATGGCTACACCTTC.

The V and J genes are TRBV5-6 and TRBJ1-6; perhaps TRBD1 as D (5 bases). CDR1 is SGHDT, CDR2 YYEEEE, per germline. The CDR3 extends over 14 amino acids. Trimming took off 1 base at V and 8 bases at J, with 10 bases between the two ends. Written as DNA, the CDR3 is TGTGCCAGCAGCTTGAACAGGCACGATTCACCCCTCCACTTT. Its protein is CASSLNRHDSPLHF.

The chain recombines TRBV19 with TRBJ1-5; D is unresolved. The CDR3 runs 13 residues. Germline CDR1 and CDR2: LNHDA and SQIVND (reference sequence). V was trimmed by 5 bases and J by 3 bases, leaving 8 bases between them. CDR3 sequence reads: CASSQGPNQPQHF. The CDR3 coding sequence is TGTGCCAGTAGTCAAGGCCCCAATCAGCCCCAGCATTTT.

The genes are TRBV5-1 and TRBJ1-2; TRBD1 agrees at 11 bases. Germline lookup yields CDR1 SGHRS and CDR2 YFSETQ. Trimming at V came to 5 bases and at J to 8 bases, leaving 5 bases not matched to a gene. This CDR3 is built from 13 residues. CDR3 sequence reads: CASSSDRGPGYTF. The CDR3, as DNA: TGCGCCAGCAGTTCGGACAGGGGGCCCGGCTACACCTTC.

This chain joins TRBV19 and TRBJ2-1; 11 nucleotides align to TRBD2. The CDR3 loop spans 16 amino acids. Germline V lookup: CDR1 LNHDA, CDR2 SQIVND (reference sequence). V lost 4 bases, J lost 2 bases, and 4 bases stayed unmatched. Written as DNA, the CDR3 is TGTGCCAGTAGTACTAGCGGGGGGACAGCCTACAATGAGCAGTTCTTC. It translates to CASSTSGGTAYNEQFF. Complete variable domain (other parts from reference TRBV19 and TRBJ2-1): DGGITQSPKYLFRKEGQNVTLSCEQNLNHDAMYWYRQDPGQGLRLIYYSQIVNDFQKGDIAEGYSVSREKKESFPLTVTSAQKNPTAFYLCASSTSGGTAYNEQFFGPGTRLTVL.

The genes are TRBV7-9 and TRBJ2-7; D gene unclear. The V end lost 5 bases, the J end lost 2 bases, and 10 bases lay between the germline ends. This CDR3 contains 13 residues. The germline CDR1 and CDR2 sequences are SEHNR and FQNEAQ (reference sequence). The CDR3 DNA sequence: TGTGCCAGCAGCACCTCCACAGCCTACGAGCAGTACTTC. It is translated as CASSTSTAYEQYF. The full variable domain, with the rest looked up from reference TRBV7-9 and TRBJ2-7, is DTGVSQNPRHKITKRGQNVTFRCDPISEHNRLYWYRQTLGQGPEFLTYFQNEAQLEKSRLLSDRFSAERPKGSFSTLEIQRTEQGDSAMYLCASSTSTAYEQYFGPGTRLTVT.

The chain is built from TRBV6-5 and TRBJ1-2, with TRBD1 matching 8 bases. Germline loops: CDR1 MNHEY, CDR2 SVGAGI. The CDR3 runs 12 residues. Trimming at V came to 7 bases and at J to 6 bases, leaving 4 bases not matched to a gene. CDR3 loop: CASNGQGNGYTF. For the CDR3, the DNA is TGTGCCAGCAATGGACAGGGTAATGGCTACACCTTC.

This chain's CDR3 is CASSPRDEGNTIYF. The CDR3 coding sequence is TGTGCCAGCAGCCCCCGGGACGAAGGAAACACCATATATTTT. The rearrangement joins TRBV7-9 to TRBJ1-3; tentative D call: TRBD1 (5 bases). Trimming took 5 bases from V and 4 from J, leaving 12 bases between them. CDR3 length: 14 residues. Germline-derived CDR1 and CDR2 are SEHNR and FQNEAQ (reference sequence).

The chain recombines TRBV5-6 with TRBJ1-2; D is unclear. Trimming removed 1 base from V and 6 bases from J, with 10 bases in between. This CDR3 is 13 amino acids long. Germline CDR1 and CDR2: SGHDT and YYEEEE. CDR3 region: CASSLLGSDGYTF. CDR3 sequence (DNA): TGTGCCAGCAGCTTGTTAGGGTCTGATGGCTACACCTTC.

The genes are TRBV6-5 and TRBJ1-5; D not certain. From germline, CDR1 is MNHEY and CDR2 SVGAGI. V lost 2 bases and J lost 8, with 19 bases in between. This CDR3 has 16 amino acids. As DNA, the CDR3 is TGTGCCAGCAGTTACACCGGCCCGCTAACCGGGGAGCCCCAGCATTTT. It is translated as CASSYTGPLTGEPQHF.

This rearrangement joins TRBV27 to TRBJ1-2; no definite D call. The CDR3 consists of 14 residues. Germline V gene sequence: CDR1 MNHEY, CDR2 SMNVEV (reference sequence). V lost 5 bases to trimming and J lost 2 bases, with 12 bases between them. Here the CDR3 DNA reads TGTGCCAGCAGTCGCTCGCCGATAAACTATGGCTACACCTTC. This codes for CASSRSPINYGYTF.

The chain has TRBV5-1 and TRBJ1-1; D remains unclear. There are 15 residues in the CDR3. Germline V gives CDR1 SGHRS, CDR2 YFSETQ. V was pared by 0 bases and J by 6 bases, with 15 bases between. The CDR3 sequence: CASSLGEGSGAEAFF. CDR3 DNA: TGCGCCAGCAGCTTGGGGGAAGGGTCTGGCGCTGAAGCTTTCTTT.

CDR3 in DNA: TGTGCCAGCAGCGTAGGTGGACAGGGCGCTAACTATGGCTACACCTTC. Protein: CASSVGGQGANYGYTF. J is TRBJ1-2 and V is TRBV9, with 8 bases lining up with TRBD1. With 0 bases clipped from V and 0 bases from J, the junction kept 4 bases outside the gene matches. Germline assignment: CDR1 SGDLS and CDR2 YYNGEE. The CDR3 runs to 16 residues.

The chain links TRBV7-8 to TRBJ2-1; 13 bases match TRBD2. The CDR3 is 15 amino acids. Germline CDR1 reads SGHVS; CDR2 reads FQNEAQ. The junction had 3 bases not matched to a gene; V was cut back by 8 bases and J by 2 bases. The CDR3 spells CASGGLAGPYNEQFF. CDR3 nucleotides: TGTGCCAGCGGGGGACTAGCGGGGCCCTACAATGAGCAGTTCTTC.

V and J are TRBV7-9 and TRBJ1-4, with D possibly being TRBD1 (6 bases). The CDR3 consists of 18 residues. Germline CDR1 reads SEHNR; CDR2 reads FQNEAQ (reference sequence). The V gene lost 3 bases and the J gene lost 6 bases, with 23 bases spanning the gap. CDR3 nucleotides: TGTGCCAGCAGCTTCCCGCCGGGGCGGGGGCCCGGCGATGAAAAACTGTTTTTT. Its protein product is CASSFPPGRGPGDEKLFF.

The chain uses TRBV2 and TRBJ1-6, with D possibly TRBD1 on 5 matching bases. The CDR3 spans 12 residues. The ends were cut back, 8 bases at V and 10 bases at J, with 12 bases in the middle. CDR1 and CDR2 from the germline V gene are SNHLY and FYNNEI. CDR3 nucleotides: TGTGCCAGCGGGGCCCGGGGGTCACCCCTCCACTTT. Amino acids: CASGARGSPLHF.

V usage is TRBV29-1 and J usage is TRBJ1-3; D remains ambiguous. Trimming pared 4 bases from V and 0 bases from J, leaving 10 bases between. Germline assignment: CDR1 SQVTM and CDR2 ANQGSEA. The CDR3 has 14 residues. CDR3 DNA: TGCAGCGTTGCCGCAGATTTCTCTGGAAACACCATATATTTT. Amino acids: CSVAADFSGNTIYF.